This T cell receptor beta chain comes out of a study of cytomegalovirus exposure and HLA in healthy donors. The CDR3 covers 17 residues. V gave up 6 bases and J gave up 0 bases; unmatched junction bases: 4. CDR1 SNHLY and CDR2 FYNNEI come from the germline V gene. With 60 Vbeta and 13 Jbeta primers, the PCR was carried out. Method: immunoSEQ multiplex PCR; TCRdb's copy keeps in-frame clones and lacks some. The sample contains 100,000 or so clones, around 76% of which appear only once. Unrecorded immune exposure was likely among donors, who were nominally healthy when sampled. Study-wide points: When presence/absence was analysed, sequencing depth was taken to be roughly uniform across donors. Common viral pathogens (according to a later analysis) appeared linked to several of the most significant clusters. Listed as cytomegalovirus-associated were 150 or so TCR beta chains.

Worth noting for this clone: What it binds is unknown.

The specimen sequenced was PBMCs. The receptor's source is a woman aged 40 to 50 in good health and CMV-seropositive. V and J are TRBV2 and TRBJ2-6; 11 positions agree with TRBD1. CDR3 coding DNA: TGTGCCAGCAGGCGGGACAGGGGGGCCTCTGGGGCCAACGTCCTGACTTTC. It yields the protein CASRRDRGASGANVLTF. Looking up the rest from reference TRBV2 and TRBJ2-6 gives the full variable domain: EPEVTQTPSHQVTQMGQEVILRCVPISNHLYFYWYRQILGQKVEFLVSFYNNEISEKSEIFDDQFSVERPDGSNFTLKIRSTKLEDSAMYFCASRRDRGASGANVLTFGAGSRLTVL.